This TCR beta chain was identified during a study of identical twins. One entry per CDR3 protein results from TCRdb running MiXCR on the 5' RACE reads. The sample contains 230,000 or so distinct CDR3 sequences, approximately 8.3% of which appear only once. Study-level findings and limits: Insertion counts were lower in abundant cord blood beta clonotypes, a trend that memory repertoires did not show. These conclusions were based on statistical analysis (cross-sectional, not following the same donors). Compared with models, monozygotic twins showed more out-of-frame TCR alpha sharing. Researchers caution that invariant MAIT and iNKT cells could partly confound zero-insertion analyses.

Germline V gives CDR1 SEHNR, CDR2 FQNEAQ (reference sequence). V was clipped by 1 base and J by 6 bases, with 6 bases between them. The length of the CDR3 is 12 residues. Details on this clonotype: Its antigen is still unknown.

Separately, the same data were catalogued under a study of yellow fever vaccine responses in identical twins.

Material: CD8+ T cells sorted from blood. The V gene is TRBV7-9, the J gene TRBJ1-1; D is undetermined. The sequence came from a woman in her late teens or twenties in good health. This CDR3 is CASSLGEPEAFF. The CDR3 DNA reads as TGTGCCAGCAGCTTAGGGGAACCTGAAGCTTTCTTT.